The rows below give T cell receptor beta chains drawn from one sample of a study of beta chain features in type 1 diabetes. Clones were read by immunoSEQ multiplex PCR, and TCRdb kept only the in-frame ones, dropping some. The table has approximately 170,000 clones, approximately 8.4% seen once. The sequencing input was central memory CD4+ T cells from blood. The receptors originated from a woman aged 18-29 years in good health. Each CDR3 is given with its conserved first and last residue. Each record gives: D gene, J gene, clone size, V gene, CDR3 protein, CDR3 DNA. The D gene is left open where the match is weak. Size is stated for part of the rows, as once, few or many counts, or as a class when the clone is expanded.

TRBD2	TRBJ2-5	few	TRBV7-2	CASSAAGLGETQYF	TGTGCCAGCAGCGCCGCGGGACTAGGAGAGACCCAGTACTTC
TRBD2	TRBJ2-3	few	TRBV29-1	CSVGMWSGKGADTQYF	TGCAGCGTTGGTATGTGGAGCGGGAAAGGGGCAGATACGCAGTATTTT
TRBD2	TRBJ2-1	few	TRBV5-1	CASSLVTSGGHEQFF	TGCGCCAGCAGCTTGGTAACTAGCGGGGGGCATGAGCAGTTCTTC
TRBD2	TRBJ2-7	-	TRBV2	CASGLGTSVSYEQYF	TGTGCCAGCGGACTTGGGACTAGCGTCTCCTACGAGCAGTACTTC
-	TRBJ1-1	few	TRBV7-6	CASSDRTMNTEAFF	TGTGCCAGCAGCGACAGAACTATGAACACTGAAGCTTTCTTT
TRBD2	TRBJ2-3	-	TRBV9	CASSVRDYGGDTQYF	TGTGCCAGCAGCGTTCGGGACTACGGGGGGGATACGCAGTATTTT
TRBD1	TRBJ2-1	few	TRBV4-3	CASSQPTDRGNEQFF	TGCGCCAGCAGCCAACCAACGGACAGGGGGAATGAGCAGTTCTTC
TRBD1	TRBJ1-1	few	TRBV30	CAWGGQGGVRSQMNTEAFF	TGTGCCTGGGGAGGACAGGGCGGAGTTCGATCCCAAATGAACACTGAAGCTTTCTTT
TRBD1	TRBJ2-2	-	TRBV12-5	CASGPPGTGNTGELFF	TGTGCTAGTGGTCCCCCCGGGACAGGGAACACCGGGGAGCTGTTTTTT
-	TRBJ2-6	-	TRBV7-2	CASRPPSGANVLTF	TGTGCCAGCAGGCCCCCCAGTGGGGCCAACGTCCTGACTTTC
TRBD1	TRBJ1-5	-	TRBV19	CASSTRTGTGSNQPQHF	TGTGCCAGTAGTACCCGCACCGGGACAGGGAGCAATCAGCCCCAGCATTTT
-	TRBJ1-1	few	TRBV11-1	CASSFSPETEAFF	TGTGCCAGCAGCTTTTCTCCCGAGACTGAAGCTTTCTTT
TRBD2	TRBJ2-4	-	TRBV29-1	CSAREGGGNIQYF	TGCAGCGCAAGGGAGGGAGGCGGAAACATTCAGTACTTC
TRBD2	TRBJ2-5	few	TRBV5-1	CASSSEPLSRGTSGIETQYF	TGCGCCAGCAGCTCCGAGCCACTGTCAAGGGGGACTAGCGGGATAGAGACCCAGTACTTC
-	TRBJ1-1	-	TRBV2	CASSEGGSLRNTEAFF	TGTGCCAGCAGTGAAGGAGGGTCACTGCGGAACACTGAAGCTTTCTTT
-	TRBJ2-3	few	TRBV5-1	CASSFSGTDTQYF	TGCGCCAGCAGCTTTAGCGGCACAGATACGCAGTATTTT
TRBD1	TRBJ2-1	few	TRBV27	CASSPRQGADNEQFF	TGTGCCAGCAGTCCACGACAGGGGGCAGACAATGAGCAGTTCTTC
TRBD2	TRBJ2-2	few	TRBV7-9	CASSGLAGEGTGELFF	TGTGCCAGCAGCGGACTAGCGGGAGAGGGAACCGGGGAGCTGTTTTTT
TRBD1	TRBJ1-2	-	TRBV18	CASSGVAGGTDGYTF	TGTGCCAGCTCGGGAGTGGCAGGGGGGACGGATGGCTACACCTTC
-	TRBJ1-3	-	TRBV30	CAVGATSVGNTIYF	TGTGCCGTGGGGGCAACCTCGGTGGGAAACACCATATATTTT
TRBD2	TRBJ2-5	few	TRBV15	CATSLLFVGGAQYF	TGTGCCACCAGTCTCTTATTCGTTGGGGGGGCCCAGTACTTC
-	TRBJ1-1	few	TRBV19	CASDQGLNTEAFF	TGTGCCAGTGACCAGGGGTTGAACACTGAAGCTTTCTTT
-	TRBJ2-5	few	TRBV7-9	CASSLADRQTQYF	TGTGCTAGCAGCTTAGCTGACAGACAGACCCAGTACTTC
-	TRBJ1-2	-	TRBV2	CASRGPPAGGYTF	TGTGCCAGCAGAGGGCCGCCGGCGGGTGGCTACACCTTC
TRBD2	TRBJ2-7	-	TRBV7-2	CASNNPGGGEQYF	TGTGCCAGCAACAACCCGGGAGGGGGCGAGCAGTACTTC
TRBD2	TRBJ2-1	-	TRBV29-1	CSSEGTSGAGEQFF	TGCAGCTCCGAGGGGACTAGCGGAGCCGGAGAGCAGTTCTTC
-	TRBJ2-3	-	TRBV29-1	CSVEQLNTDTQYF	TGCAGCGTTGAACAGTTAAACACAGATACGCAGTATTTT
-	TRBJ1-1	-	TRBV5-1	CASSLAGHMNTEAFF	TGCGCCAGCAGCTTGGCGGGACACATGAACACTGAAGCTTTCTTT
-	TRBJ2-5	many	TRBV7-2	CASSSYGPETQYF	TGTGCCAGCAGCTCCTATGGGCCGGAGACCCAGTACTTC
-	TRBJ2-2	few	TRBV10-3	CATTPRVDTGELFF	TGTGCCACCACCCCTAGAGTGGACACCGGGGAGCTGTTTTTT
TRBD1	TRBJ1-6	-	TRBV6-6	CASTLGQGANSPLHF	TGTGCCAGCACCCTTGGGCAGGGGGCTAACTCACCCCTCCACTTT
TRBD2	TRBJ2-5	-	TRBV10-3	CAISESGLAGGETQYF	TGTGCCATCAGTGAGTCAGGACTAGCGGGGGGAGAGACCCAGTACTTC
-	TRBJ2-1	-	TRBV6-1	CASSGLFRGARYNEQFF	TGTGCCAGCAGTGGACTCTTCAGGGGCGCACGGTACAATGAGCAGTTCTTC
-	TRBJ2-3	-	TRBV5-5	CASSLVGTQAGTDTQYF	TGTGCCAGCAGCTTGGTGGGGACCCAGGCGGGAACAGATACGCAGTATTTT